What follows describes a single TCR beta chain. The entry originates in a study of blood T cell repertoires in COVID-19. Participant reports of clinical history set cohort assignment. Exposed enrollees had met someone with a PCR-confirmed or clinician-diagnosed COVID-19 case at some point within the 2 weeks before study entry. In the original processing: Amplified reference gene primers provided the basis for estimating nucleated cell counts. TCRdb's table, derived via immunoSEQ multiplex PCR, lists solely in-frame clones and lacks some. V, J and clone size derive from that table, while D and trimming were established from the DNA sequence. The table includes roughly 250,000 clones, roughly four fifths detected once. The CDR3 loop spans 17 amino acids. The junction had 11 bases not matched to a gene; V was cut back by 5 bases and J by 2 bases. Germline V gives CDR1 LNHDA, CDR2 SQIVND (reference sequence).

The source is a woman aged 40 to 55 who had been exposed to COVID-19. Sequencing was carried out using PBMCs or T cells enriched from blood (not recorded which). V gene TRBV19 combines with J gene TRBJ1-2, with TRBD1 matching 10 bases. The CDR3 reads CASSPHRDRGRNYGYTF. The CDR3 DNA is TGTGCCAGTAGTCCCCACAGGGACAGGGGCAGGAACTATGGCTACACCTTC.